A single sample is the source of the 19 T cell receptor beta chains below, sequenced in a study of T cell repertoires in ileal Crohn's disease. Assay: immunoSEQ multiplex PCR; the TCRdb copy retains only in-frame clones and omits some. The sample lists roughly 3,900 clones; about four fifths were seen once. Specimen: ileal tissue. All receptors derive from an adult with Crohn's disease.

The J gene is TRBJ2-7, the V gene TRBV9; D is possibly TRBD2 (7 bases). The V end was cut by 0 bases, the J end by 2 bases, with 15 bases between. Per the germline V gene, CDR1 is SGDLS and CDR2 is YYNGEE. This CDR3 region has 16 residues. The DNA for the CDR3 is TGTGCCAGCAGCGTAGAACCTGCGGGGGCAACCTACGAGCAGTACTTC. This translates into CASSVEPAGATYEQYF.

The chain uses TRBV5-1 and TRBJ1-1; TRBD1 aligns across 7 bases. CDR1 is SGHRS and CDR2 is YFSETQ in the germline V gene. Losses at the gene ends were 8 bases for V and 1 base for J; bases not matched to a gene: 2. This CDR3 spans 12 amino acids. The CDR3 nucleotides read TGCGCCAGTCGACAGGGGAACACTGAAGCTTTCTTT. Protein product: CASRQGNTEAFF.

This CDR3 is CASSPGQYQETQYF. For the CDR3, the DNA is TGCGCCAGCAGCCCCGGACAGTACCAAGAGACCCAGTACTTC. The V gene is TRBV5-1, the J gene TRBJ2-5, with D tentatively TRBD1 (6 bases). V lost 4 bases and J lost 0, with 10 bases in between. Germline CDR1 SGHRS, CDR2 YFSETQ. The CDR3 extends over 14 amino acids.

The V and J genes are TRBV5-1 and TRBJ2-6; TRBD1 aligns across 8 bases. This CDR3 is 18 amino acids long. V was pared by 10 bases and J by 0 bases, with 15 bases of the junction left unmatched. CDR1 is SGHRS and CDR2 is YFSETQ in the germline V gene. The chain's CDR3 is CAASLGTGYGSGANVLTF. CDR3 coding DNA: TGCGCCGCCAGCTTGGGGACAGGATATGGCTCTGGGGCCAACGTCCTGACTTTC. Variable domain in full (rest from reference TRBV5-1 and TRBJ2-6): KAGVTQTPRYLIKTRGQQVTLSCSPISGHRSVSWYQQTPGQGLQFLFEYFSETQRNKGNFPGRFSGRQFSNSRSEMNVSTLELGDSALYLCAASLGTGYGSGANVLTFGAGSRLTVL.

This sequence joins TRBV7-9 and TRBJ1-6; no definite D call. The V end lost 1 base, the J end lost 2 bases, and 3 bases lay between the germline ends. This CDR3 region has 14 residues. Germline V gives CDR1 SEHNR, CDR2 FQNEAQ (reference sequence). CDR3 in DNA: TGTGCCAGCAGCTTAGTAACCTATAATTCACCCCTCCACTTT. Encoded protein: CASSLVTYNSPLHF.

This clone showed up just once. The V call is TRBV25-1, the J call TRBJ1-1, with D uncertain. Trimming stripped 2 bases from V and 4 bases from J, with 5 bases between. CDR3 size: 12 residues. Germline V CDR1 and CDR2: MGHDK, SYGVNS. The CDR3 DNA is TGTGCCAGCAGTGAAGTCGGCACTGAAGCTTTCTTT. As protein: CASSEVGTEAFF.

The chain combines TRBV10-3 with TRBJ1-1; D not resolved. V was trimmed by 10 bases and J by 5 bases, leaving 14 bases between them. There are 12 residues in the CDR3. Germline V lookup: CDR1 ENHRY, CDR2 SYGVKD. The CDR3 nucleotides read TGTGCCACCGCAAGCGGGCCAACTGAAGCTTTCTTT. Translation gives CATASGPTEAFF.

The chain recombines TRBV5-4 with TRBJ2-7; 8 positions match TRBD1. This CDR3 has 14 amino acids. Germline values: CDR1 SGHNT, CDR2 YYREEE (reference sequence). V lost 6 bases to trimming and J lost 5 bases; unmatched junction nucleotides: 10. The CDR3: CASTETGVVDEQYF. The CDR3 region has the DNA TGTGCCAGCACCGAGACAGGGGTGGTCGACGAGCAGTACTTC. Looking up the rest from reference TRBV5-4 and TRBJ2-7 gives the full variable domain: ETGVTQSPTHLIKTRGQQVTLRCSSQSGHNTVSWYQQALGQGPQFIFQYYREEENGRGNFPPRFSGLQFPNYSSELNVNALELDDSALYLCASTETGVVDEQYFGPGTRLTVT.

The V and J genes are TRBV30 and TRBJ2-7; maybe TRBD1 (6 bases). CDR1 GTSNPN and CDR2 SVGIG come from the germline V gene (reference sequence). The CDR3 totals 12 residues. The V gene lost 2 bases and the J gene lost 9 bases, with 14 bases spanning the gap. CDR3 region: CAWSLILGGQYF. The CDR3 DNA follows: TGTGCCTGGAGTCTCATTCTAGGGGGGCAGTACTTC. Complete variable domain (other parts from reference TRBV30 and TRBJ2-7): SQTIHQWPATLVQPVGSPLSLECTVEGTSNPNLYWYRQAAGRGLQLLFYSVGIGQISSEVPQNLSASRPQDRQFILSSKKLLLSDSGFYLCAWSLILGGQYFGPGTRLTVT.

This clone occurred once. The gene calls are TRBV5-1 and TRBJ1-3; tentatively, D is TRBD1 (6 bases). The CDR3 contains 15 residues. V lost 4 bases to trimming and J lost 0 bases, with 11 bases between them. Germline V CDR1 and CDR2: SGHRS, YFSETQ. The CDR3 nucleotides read TGCGCCAGCAGCACCGGACAGAGCTCTGGAAACACCATATATTTT. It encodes CASSTGQSSGNTIYF.

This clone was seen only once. CDR3 bases: TGTGCCAGCAGGGAACAGGGGGCCTCCGGGGAGCTGTTTTTT. It is translated as CASREQGASGELFF. This chain uses TRBV6-5 with TRBJ2-2, with TRBD1 matching 9 bases. The germline gives CDR1 MNHEY, CDR2 SVGAGI. Trimming cost V 6 bases and J 6 bases; bases outside gene matches: 5. CDR3 length: 14 residues.

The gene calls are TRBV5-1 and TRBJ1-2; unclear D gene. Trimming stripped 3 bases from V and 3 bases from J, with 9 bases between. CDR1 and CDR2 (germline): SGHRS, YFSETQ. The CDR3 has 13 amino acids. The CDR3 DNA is TGCGCCAGCAGCTACGGCGGGGACTATGGCTACACCTTC. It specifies CASSYGGDYGYTF. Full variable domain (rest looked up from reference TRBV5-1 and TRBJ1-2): KAGVTQTPRYLIKTRGQQVTLSCSPISGHRSVSWYQQTPGQGLQFLFEYFSETQRNKGNFPGRFSGRQFSNSRSEMNVSTLELGDSALYLCASSYGGDYGYTFGSGTRLTVV.

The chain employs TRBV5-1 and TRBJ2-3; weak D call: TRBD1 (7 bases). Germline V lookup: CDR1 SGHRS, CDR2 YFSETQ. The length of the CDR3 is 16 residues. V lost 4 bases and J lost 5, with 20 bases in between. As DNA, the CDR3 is TGCGCCAGCAGCCCCCTGGCAGGGGGGACGGAAGATACGCAGTATTTT. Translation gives CASSPLAGGTEDTQYF.

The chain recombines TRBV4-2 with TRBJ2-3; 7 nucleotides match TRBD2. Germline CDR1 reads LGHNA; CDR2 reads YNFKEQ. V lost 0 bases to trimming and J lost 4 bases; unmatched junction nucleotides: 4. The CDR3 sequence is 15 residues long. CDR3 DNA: TGTGCCAGCAGCCAAGATTGGACTAGTCCAGATACGCAGTATTTT. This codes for CASSQDWTSPDTQYF.

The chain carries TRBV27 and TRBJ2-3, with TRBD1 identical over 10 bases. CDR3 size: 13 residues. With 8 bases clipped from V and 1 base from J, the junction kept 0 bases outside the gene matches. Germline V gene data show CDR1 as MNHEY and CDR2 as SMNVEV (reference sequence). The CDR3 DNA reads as TGTGCCAGCGGGACAGGGGGCACAGATACGCAGTATTTT. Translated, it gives CASGTGGTDTQYF.

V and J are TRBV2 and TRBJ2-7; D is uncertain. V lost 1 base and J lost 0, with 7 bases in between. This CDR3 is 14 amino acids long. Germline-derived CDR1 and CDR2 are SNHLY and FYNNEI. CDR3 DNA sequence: TGTGCCAGCAGTGAAGATACCTACTCCTACGAGCAGTACTTC. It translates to CASSEDTYSYEQYF.

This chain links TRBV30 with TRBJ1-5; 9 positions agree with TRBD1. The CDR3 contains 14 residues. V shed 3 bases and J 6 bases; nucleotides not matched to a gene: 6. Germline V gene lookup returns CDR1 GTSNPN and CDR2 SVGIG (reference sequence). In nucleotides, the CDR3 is TGTGCCTGGAGAGGGACAGGGAGAGGTCAGCCCCAGCATTTT. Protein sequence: CAWRGTGRGQPQHF.

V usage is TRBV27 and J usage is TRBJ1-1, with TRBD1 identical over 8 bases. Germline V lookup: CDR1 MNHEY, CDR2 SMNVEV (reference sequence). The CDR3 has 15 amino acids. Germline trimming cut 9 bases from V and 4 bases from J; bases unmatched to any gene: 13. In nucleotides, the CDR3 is TGTGCCAGTAGTGGGCAGGGGGCATTAACCACTGAAGCTTTCTTT. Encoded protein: CASSGQGALTTEAFF.

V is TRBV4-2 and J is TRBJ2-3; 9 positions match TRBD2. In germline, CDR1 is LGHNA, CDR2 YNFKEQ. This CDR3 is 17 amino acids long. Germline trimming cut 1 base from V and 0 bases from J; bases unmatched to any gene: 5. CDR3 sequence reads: CASSQGGGGTSTDTQYF. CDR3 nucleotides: TGTGCCAGCAGCCAAGGCGGGGGGGGGACTAGCACAGATACGCAGTATTTT.